This entry concerns a single TCR beta chain. No antigen is known for it. This sample is part of a study of vaccination and CD4 T cells after COVID-19. Study background: Two Hispanic individuals were among six male and four female convalescent patients.

Once obtained from cultured CD4+ T cells, the DNA was sequenced using the Oncomine TCR Beta short-read assay. TCRdb reanalysed the PCR reads using MiXCR and keeps one entry per CDR3 protein. The top ten hold roughly a third of the sample, which has several thousand distinct CDR3 sequences, around 71% seen once. Germline lookup yields CDR1 SEHNR and CDR2 FQNEAQ (reference sequence). The trim removed 2 bases at V and 4 bases at J, leaving 8 bases unmatched. This CDR3 is 16 amino acids long. As for treatment: roughly 11-day PBMC culture with coronavirus spike peptide pools or control peptides (ViraFEST assay). The collection of CD4+ T cells from the unexposed donor took place before the COVID-19 pandemic (2011-2018).

This chain joins TRBV7-9 and TRBJ2-5, with 9 bases lining up with TRBD2. The sample taken for sequencing was CD4+ T cells from blood, cultured in vitro. The receptor comes from a human donor in good health. The chain's CDR3 is CASSLRLAGTGETQYF. In nucleotides, the CDR3 is TGTGCCAGCAGCTTACGCCTAGCGGGGACCGGAGAGACCCAGTACTTC.